A selection of T cell receptor beta chains follows, all from one sample in a study of cytomegalovirus exposure and HLA in healthy donors. TCRdb's table, derived via immunoSEQ multiplex PCR, lists solely in-frame clones and lacks some. The table lists around 130,000 clones, around three quarters of them singletons, with around 1.9% in the top ten. The source material was PBMCs. All receptors derive from a man aged 35 to 55 in good health and CMV-seronegative. CDR3s include the opening cysteine and the closing phenylalanine or tryptophan. Each record gives: D gene, clone size, J gene, V gene, CDR3 protein, CDR3 DNA. The D gene is left open where the match is weak. Expanded clones get a size class; other rows say once, few or many, or leave the size out.

D gene: -
clone size: -
J gene: TRBJ2-5
V gene: TRBV11-2
CDR3 protein: CASSLDRGAVETQYF
CDR3 DNA: TGTGCCAGCAGCTTAGATCGGGGGGCCGTAGAGACCCAGTACTTC

D gene: -
clone size: -
J gene: TRBJ2-3
V gene: TRBV9
CDR3 protein: CASSVGGRGTDTQYF
CDR3 DNA: TGTGCCAGCAGCGTAGGCGGCAGGGGCACAGATACGCAGTATTTT

D gene: -
clone size: once
J gene: TRBJ1-1
V gene: TRBV5-4
CDR3 protein: CASSWGQTNTEAFF
CDR3 DNA: TGTGCCAGCAGCTGGGGACAAACCAACACTGAAGCTTTCTTT

D gene: -
clone size: -
J gene: TRBJ2-7
V gene: TRBV21-1
CDR3 protein: CASSPGQGPYEQYF
CDR3 DNA: TGTGCCAGCAGTCCGGGACAGGGGCCCTACGAGCAGTACTTC

D gene: TRBD1
clone size: -
J gene: TRBJ1-2
V gene: TRBV29-1
CDR3 protein: CSVEGITGAGGYTF
CDR3 DNA: TGCAGCGTTGAAGGAATAACAGGGGCGGGAGGCTACACCTTC

D gene: -
clone size: -
J gene: TRBJ2-3
V gene: TRBV9
CDR3 protein: CASSVQSDTQYF
CDR3 DNA: TGTGCCAGCAGCGTCCAGTCAGATACGCAGTATTTT

D gene: TRBD2
clone size: -
J gene: TRBJ2-4
V gene: TRBV6-6
CDR3 protein: CASRSGGEVQYF
CDR3 DNA: TGTGCCAGCAGGAGCGGGGGGGAGGTTCAGTACTTC

D gene: TRBD1
clone size: -
J gene: TRBJ1-1
V gene: TRBV19
CDR3 protein: CASSIRDRFILNTEAFF
CDR3 DNA: TGTGCCAGTAGTATCCGGGACAGATTTATTCTGAACACTGAAGCTTTCTTT

D gene: -
clone size: -
J gene: TRBJ2-7
V gene: TRBV5-1
CDR3 protein: CASTLGGIGYEQYF
CDR3 DNA: TGCGCCAGCACCCTGGGGGGAATTGGCTACGAGCAGTACTTC

D gene: TRBD1
clone size: -
J gene: TRBJ2-3
V gene: TRBV7-9
CDR3 protein: CSSSLKGGTGADTQYF
CDR3 DNA: TGTTCCAGCAGCTTAAAGGGGGGGACAGGGGCAGATACGCAGTATTTT

D gene: -
clone size: once
J gene: TRBJ2-3
V gene: TRBV2
CDR3 protein: CASSFSAVADSTDTQYF
CDR3 DNA: TGTGCCAGCAGTTTCTCTGCGGTAGCGGATAGCACAGATACGCAGTATTTT

D gene: TRBD2
clone size: -
J gene: TRBJ2-3
V gene: TRBV6-5
CDR3 protein: CASSLLAVSTDTQYF
CDR3 DNA: TGTGCCAGCAGTCTCCTAGCGGTTAGCACAGATACGCAGTATTTT

D gene: -
clone size: -
J gene: TRBJ2-5
V gene: TRBV9
CDR3 protein: CASSPWREETQYF
CDR3 DNA: TGTGCCAGCAGCCCTTGGAGGGAGGAGACCCAGTACTTC

D gene: TRBD1
clone size: -
J gene: TRBJ1-1
V gene: TRBV7-9
CDR3 protein: CSSSLAGGYTEAFF
CDR3 DNA: TGTTCCAGCAGCTTAGCAGGGGGTTACACTGAAGCTTTCTTT

D gene: TRBD2
clone size: -
J gene: TRBJ2-3
V gene: TRBV27
CDR3 protein: CASSLTSGSFTDTQYF
CDR3 DNA: TGTGCCAGCAGTTTAACTAGCGGGAGCTTCACAGATACGCAGTATTTT

D gene: -
clone size: -
J gene: TRBJ2-1
V gene: TRBV2
CDR3 protein: CASSERTTSYNEQFF
CDR3 DNA: TGTGCCAGCAGTGAAAGGACTACCTCCTACAATGAGCAGTTCTTC

D gene: -
clone size: -
J gene: TRBJ2-2
V gene: TRBV18
CDR3 protein: CASSPPTTGVSTGELFF
CDR3 DNA: TGTGCCAGCTCACCACCAACTACAGGAGTAAGCACCGGGGAGCTGTTTTTT

D gene: -
clone size: -
J gene: TRBJ2-2
V gene: TRBV2
CDR3 protein: CASKASAGTGELFF
CDR3 DNA: TGTGCCAGCAAGGCTAGCGCGGGCACCGGGGAGCTGTTTTTT

D gene: -
clone size: -
J gene: TRBJ2-3
V gene: TRBV5-6
CDR3 protein: CASSLRGITDTQYF
CDR3 DNA: TGTGCCAGCAGCTTAAGGGGGATTACAGATACGCAGTATTTT

D gene: -
clone size: -
J gene: TRBJ2-7
V gene: TRBV7-9
CDR3 protein: CASSYSSDYEQYF
CDR3 DNA: TGTGCCAGCAGCTACAGCTCAGACTACGAGCAGTACTTC

D gene: -
clone size: -
J gene: TRBJ2-3
V gene: TRBV4-3
CDR3 protein: CASSQEVGPTDTQYF
CDR3 DNA: TGCGCCAGCAGCCAAGAAGTTGGCCCCACAGATACGCAGTATTTT

D gene: -
clone size: -
J gene: TRBJ2-1
V gene: TRBV6-5
CDR3 protein: CASSEIPENHEQFF
CDR3 DNA: TGTGCCAGCAGTGAAATTCCAGAAAACCATGAGCAGTTCTTC

D gene: TRBD1
clone size: -
J gene: TRBJ1-2
V gene: TRBV10-1
CDR3 protein: CASPKQGAHYGYTF
CDR3 DNA: TGCGCCAGCCCGAAACAGGGGGCCCACTATGGCTACACCTTC

D gene: -
clone size: -
J gene: TRBJ1-1
V gene: TRBV4-3
CDR3 protein: CASSQDWNTEAFF
CDR3 DNA: TGCGCCAGCAGCCAAGACTGGAACACTGAAGCTTTCTTT

D gene: TRBD2
clone size: -
J gene: TRBJ2-1
V gene: TRBV6-1
CDR3 protein: CASSEELTSGYNEQFF
CDR3 DNA: TGTGCCAGCAGTGAAGAGTTAACTAGCGGTTACAATGAGCAGTTCTTC

D gene: -
clone size: -
J gene: TRBJ2-7
V gene: TRBV5-1
CDR3 protein: CASSLERVYEQYF
CDR3 DNA: TGCGCCAGCAGCTTGGAGCGGGTCTACGAGCAGTACTTC

D gene: -
clone size: once
J gene: TRBJ2-7
V gene: TRBV4-2
CDR3 protein: CASSQGAFGSSYEQYF
CDR3 DNA: TGTGCCAGCAGCCAAGGGGCTTTCGGGAGCTCCTACGAGCAGTACTTC

D gene: -
clone size: -
J gene: TRBJ2-3
V gene: TRBV4-2
CDR3 protein: CASSQTLGLGGATQYF
CDR3 DNA: TGTGCCAGCAGCCAAACACTAGGGCTGGGGGGGGCTACGCAGTATTTT

D gene: TRBD1
clone size: -
J gene: TRBJ1-1
V gene: TRBV5-1
CDR3 protein: CASRSSTGVTEAFF
CDR3 DNA: TGCGCCAGCAGATCCTCGACAGGGGTCACTGAAGCTTTCTTT

D gene: -
clone size: few
J gene: TRBJ1-2
V gene: TRBV6-1
CDR3 protein: CASSPGGDYGYTF
CDR3 DNA: TGTGCCAGCAGTCCGGGGGGCGACTATGGCTACACCTTC

D gene: -
clone size: -
J gene: TRBJ1-2
V gene: TRBV30
CDR3 protein: CAWSVEGDYGYTF
CDR3 DNA: TGTGCCTGGAGTGTTGAGGGGGACTATGGCTACACCTTC

D gene: -
clone size: -
J gene: TRBJ2-4
V gene: TRBV4-3
CDR3 protein: CASSRVTGGDIQYF
CDR3 DNA: TGCGCCAGCAGCCGCGTCACAGGGGGGGACATTCAGTACTTC

D gene: -
clone size: -
J gene: TRBJ2-2
V gene: TRBV6-5
CDR3 protein: CASSNRENTGELFF
CDR3 DNA: TGTGCCAGCAGCAACAGGGAGAACACCGGGGAGCTGTTTTTT

D gene: TRBD1
clone size: -
J gene: TRBJ2-1
V gene: TRBV5-1
CDR3 protein: CASSLGTGYNEQFF
CDR3 DNA: TGCGCCAGCAGCTTGGGGACAGGATACAATGAGCAGTTCTTC

D gene: -
clone size: -
J gene: TRBJ1-6
V gene: TRBV2
CDR3 protein: CASSARASSPLYNSPLHF
CDR3 DNA: TGTGCCAGCAGTGCCAGGGCGTCGTCCCCATTGTATAATTCACCCCTCCACTTT

D gene: TRBD2
clone size: -
J gene: TRBJ2-3
V gene: TRBV28
CDR3 protein: CASSLRWILAGVSTDTQYF
CDR3 DNA: TGTGCCAGCAGTTTAAGGTGGATTCTAGCGGGGGTTAGCACAGATACGCAGTATTTT

D gene: TRBD1
clone size: few
J gene: TRBJ2-7
V gene: TRBV27
CDR3 protein: CASKGQGVYEQYF
CDR3 DNA: TGTGCCAGCAAGGGACAGGGAGTCTACGAGCAGTACTTC

D gene: TRBD2
clone size: -
J gene: TRBJ2-3
V gene: TRBV7-3
CDR3 protein: CASSPRTSGGRYTQYF
CDR3 DNA: TGTGCCAGCAGCCCCCGGACTAGCGGGGGGAGGTATACGCAGTATTTT

D gene: TRBD2
clone size: -
J gene: TRBJ2-7
V gene: TRBV19
CDR3 protein: CASSGAGASYEQYF
CDR3 DNA: TGTGCCAGTAGCGGGGCGGGAGCTTCCTACGAGCAGTACTTC

D gene: -
clone size: -
J gene: TRBJ1-2
V gene: TRBV4-1
CDR3 protein: CASSQVGGEVYTF
CDR3 DNA: TGCGCCAGCAGCCAAGTCGGAGGGGAAGTCTACACCTTC

D gene: TRBD2
clone size: -
J gene: TRBJ2-3
V gene: TRBV7-9
CDR3 protein: CSSSFSTSGLADTQYF
CDR3 DNA: TGTTCCAGCAGCTTCTCGACTAGCGGACTCGCGGATACGCAGTATTTT

D gene: TRBD2
clone size: -
J gene: TRBJ2-1
V gene: TRBV10-3
CDR3 protein: CAIKPWAGENNEQFF
CDR3 DNA: TGTGCCATCAAGCCCTGGGCGGGAGAAAACAATGAGCAGTTCTTC

D gene: -
clone size: -
J gene: TRBJ2-1
V gene: TRBV6-5
CDR3 protein: CASSYGGSSYNEQFF
CDR3 DNA: TGTGCCAGCAGTTACGGGGGGAGCTCCTACAATGAGCAGTTCTTC

D gene: -
clone size: -
J gene: TRBJ2-6
V gene: TRBV23-1
CDR3 protein: CASSRLSRESGANVLTF
CDR3 DNA: TGCGCCAGCAGCCGGCTGTCGAGGGAGTCTGGGGCCAACGTCCTGACTTTC

D gene: -
clone size: -
J gene: TRBJ2-3
V gene: TRBV30
CDR3 protein: CAWSSLRVDTQYF
CDR3 DNA: TGTGCCTGGAGTTCGTTACGCGTGGATACGCAGTATTTT

D gene: -
clone size: few
J gene: TRBJ2-1
V gene: TRBV7-8
CDR3 protein: CASSLELGGGYEQFF
CDR3 DNA: TGTGCCAGCAGCTTAGAGCTCGGCGGTGGATACGAGCAGTTCTTC

D gene: -
clone size: -
J gene: TRBJ2-1
V gene: TRBV19
CDR3 protein: CASTRIAASSYNEQFF
CDR3 DNA: TGTGCCAGTACCCGAATAGCCGCCTCTTCCTACAATGAGCAGTTCTTC